This T cell receptor beta chain stems from a study of blood T cell repertoires in COVID-19. Background on the study: Sources were T cells, B-cell-depleted T cells, or PBMCs; the material itself was cDNA or gDNA.

In the authors' methods: Reference gene primer amplification gave nucleated cell count estimates. Profiling relied on immunoSEQ multiplex PCR, and the TCRdb table lists in-frame clones only, not all of them. The DNA was the basis for D and trimming; V, J and clone size are from that table. The sample includes roughly 350,000 clones, roughly 90% of them seen just once. Participants came from roughly 23 US areas, aged roughly 18 to 89 years. Each participant's cohort was designated according to participant-reported clinical history. The ends lost 2 bases at V and 5 bases at J; junction bases unmatched: 10. CDR1 SGDLS and CDR2 YYNGEE come from the germline V gene. This CDR3 is built from 16 residues.

V gene TRBV9 combines with J gene TRBJ2-5; TRBD2 matches 9 bases. Sequencing was carried out using PBMCs or T cells enriched from blood (not recorded which). The sequence came from a woman aged 25 to 39 who had recovered from COVID-19. CDR3: CASSVAGGQLLETQYF. The CDR3 DNA follows: TGTGCCAGCAGCGTTGCGGGGGGGCAATTACTTGAGACCCAGTACTTC.